This T cell receptor beta chain came from a study of T cell changes during pregnancy in multiple sclerosis. Assay used: immunoSEQ multiplex PCR; TCRdb lists only in-frame clones, some missing. The sample has about 40,000 clones, 85% to 95% seen once. Losses at the gene ends were 6 bases for V and 5 bases for J; bases not matched to a gene: 16. This CDR3 is built from 17 residues. Germline CDR1 is MDHEN and CDR2 is SYDVKM. In this sample, this clone turned up once. The chain has TRBV28 and TRBJ2-7; 10 nucleotides match TRBD2. The clonotype was recovered from a female donor with multiple sclerosis, enrolled in a pregnancy study. Sample: peripheral blood, taken before pregnancy. The CDR3 DNA reads TGTGCCAGCAGAGCACTAGCGGGGACCACCGGCACCGACGAGCAGTACTTC. Protein sequence: CASRALAGTTGTDEQYF.